This TCR beta chain was identified during a study of blood T cells in healthy people across ages. Study observations and caveats: For the donors, CMV status was unknown and possibly confounded expanded clonotype changes. More naive CD4+ cells and higher diversity were found in long-lived than in aged donors.

No fewer than 5.5 micrograms of total RNA were isolated from every sample. This clonotype has a handful of counts. Its antigen is currently unknown. This CDR3 is 16 amino acids long. Germline V gene data show CDR1 as SGHRS and CDR2 as YFSETQ. Trimming removed 0 bases from V and 9 bases from J; junction bases left unmatched: 9. Through a sample-barcoded 5' primer and a J-beta primer mix, a second PCR was run for about 6 to 11 cycles. TCRdb ran MiXCR on the 5' RACE reads and lists one entry per CDR3 protein. This table holds more than 600,000 distinct CDR3 sequences, approximately 25% found once. Another study also made use of these data, one on T cells of mothers and their children. That publication notes: Sequencing got over 9.5 million TCR beta CDR3 reads from each mother and several million from each child.

The receptor was derived from a boy aged 10-17 years in good health. The specimen sequenced was blood. The rearrangement joins TRBV5-1 to TRBJ2-1, with 10 bases lining up with TRBD1. The CDR3 spells CASSLGTGGSDGEQFF. The DNA for the CDR3 is TGCGCCAGCAGCTTGGGGACAGGGGGGTCCGATGGTGAGCAGTTCTTC.